Sequencing of this TCR beta chain was carried out in a study of blood T cell repertoires in COVID-19. Study as a whole: From T cells, B-cell-depleted T cells, or PBMCs came the material, which was cDNA or gDNA.

Authors' analysis steps: Researchers report that nucleated cell counts were estimated from reference gene primer amplification. The protocol was immunoSEQ multiplex PCR, while the TCRdb copy is restricted to in-frame clones and leaves out a portion. That table gives V, J and clone size, and the DNA gave D and trimming. The table shows some 280,000 clones, with about 89% occurring only once. Turning to this clone: Other DNA sequences from this sample encode an identical CDR3 as well.

This TCR came from a woman aged 55-69 years with acute or convalescent COVID-19. Sequencing used peripheral blood.

The DNA for the CDR3 is TGTGCCAGCAGTTACTCTCGGGGGAACACTGAAGCTTTCTTT. The encoded protein is CASSYSRGNTEAFF. This chain joins TRBV6-5 and TRBJ1-1; D remains unclear. Germline V gene sequence: CDR1 MNHEY, CDR2 SVGAGI. Trimming shortened V by 0 bases and J by 1 base, and 6 bases separated the two germline ends. This CDR3 spans 14 amino acids.